Sequencing of this T cell receptor beta chain was carried out in a study of T cell clones after liver transplantation. After removal of 2 bases from V and 8 bases from J, the junction contained 6 bases not matched to a gene. The CDR3 loop spans 14 amino acids. In germline, CDR1 is GTSNPN, CDR2 SVGIG (reference sequence). Profiling relied on immunoSEQ multiplex PCR, and the TCRdb table lists in-frame clones only, not all of them. In the table there are approximately 70,000 clones, approximately 80% of which are singletons. The table lists this clone with a count of one. What it recognizes is unknown. Study observations and caveats: In two subjects, few donor cells limited the measurable donor-reactive repertoire. Compared with third party-reactive sequences, donor-reactive ones declined more, independent of withdrawal success.

This TCR was recovered from a human patient who received a liver transplant. Some T cells may have come from the graft donor. V gene TRBV30 combines with J gene TRBJ1-3; 10 bases are shared with TRBD1. The sample here was CD4+ T cells from blood, taken less than 50 months after liver transplant. This chain's CDR3 is CAWSWTGGRDTIYF. For the CDR3, the DNA is TGTGCCTGGAGTTGGACAGGGGGAAGAGACACCATATATTTT. The whole variable domain, filled in from reference TRBV30 and TRBJ1-3, reads SQTIHQWPATLVQPVGSPLSLECTVEGTSNPNLYWYRQAAGRGLQLLFYSVGIGQISSEVPQNLSASRPQDRQFILSSKKLLLSDSGFYLCAWSWTGGRDTIYFGEGSWLTVV.